One TCR beta chain is described in this entry. Its target is unknown. The sample is drawn from a study of cytomegalovirus exposure and HLA in healthy donors. General study points: Among the CMV-associated chains, three were confirmed in vitro as specific for CMV antigens.

With 60 Vbeta and 13 Jbeta primers, the PCR was carried out. The method was immunoSEQ multiplex PCR; TCRdb's version includes in-frame clones alone and lacks a portion of them. The sample comprises over 85,000 clones, around 82% of which are singletons, and 3.4% rests with the top ten. The CDR3 runs 16 residues. Trimming took 0 bases from V and 2 from J; bases not matched to a gene: 3. The germline V gene encodes CDR1 SGHRS and CDR2 YFSETQ. The sequence derives from a man aged 35-49 years in good health and CMV-seronegative. The rearrangement links TRBV5-1 to TRBJ2-2, with TRBD1 matching 8 bases. Sequenced material: PBMCs. The CDR3 DNA follows: TGCGCCAGCAGCTTGGCGGGACAGGCAAACACCGGGGAGCTGTTTTTT. This translates into CASSLAGQANTGELFF.